These 13 T cell receptor beta chains were all obtained from the same sample, sequenced in a study of shared clonotypes between healthy human individuals. Sequencing used immunoSEQ multiplex PCR; TCRdb keeps in-frame clones, though not all of them. The sample yields a few hundred thousand clones, 79% seen once. Sample: PBMCs. The source of these receptors is a woman aged 40 to 50 in good health. Some clones in this sample may be carry-over from other donors' samples.

V usage is TRBV5-1 and J usage is TRBJ2-5; 9 bases are shared with TRBD2. Germline V gene data show CDR1 as SGHRS and CDR2 as YFSETQ. V shed 2 bases, J shed 4 bases, and the junction held 6 bases outside the gene matches. The CDR3 length is 15 residues. This chain's CDR3 is CASSFGTSKGETQYF. Written as DNA, the CDR3 is TGCGCCAGCAGCTTCGGGACTAGCAAGGGAGAGACCCAGTACTTC.

V gene TRBV7-8 combines with J gene TRBJ2-7; the match to TRBD2 covers 11 bases. The CDR3 is made up of 16 amino acids. Looked up from germline, CDR1 is SGHVS and CDR2 is FQNEAQ. V was pared by 2 bases and J by 5 bases, with 8 bases of the junction left unmatched. The CDR3, as DNA: TGTGCCAGCAGCTTAAGGCAGACTAGCGGGAAGGACGAGCAGTACTTC. Its protein product is CASSLRQTSGKDEQYF.

There are a few counts of this clone. V is TRBV18 and J is TRBJ1-5; weak D call: TRBD1 (5 bases). V was clipped by 4 bases and J by 2 bases, with 9 bases between them. Germline CDR1 KGHSH, CDR2 LQKENI. The length of the CDR3 is 14 residues. This chain's CDR3 is CASSQGFGNQPQHF. CDR3 nucleotide sequence: TGTGCCAGCTCACAGGGGTTTGGCAATCAGCCCCAGCATTTT.

The chain uses TRBV7-9 and TRBJ2-7; D possibly corresponds to TRBD2 (5 bases). CDR3 length equals 16 residues. The germline V and J ends were trimmed by 0 bases and 3 bases, with 15 bases remaining between them. CDR1 is SEHNR and CDR2 is FQNEAQ in the germline V gene (reference sequence). The CDR3 DNA reads as TGTGCCAGCAGCTTAGCTCCTCCCCGGGGAAGCTACGAGCAGTACTTC. Residues: CASSLAPPRGSYEQYF.

This clone appeared once. The J gene is TRBJ2-6, the V gene TRBV27; D gene unclear. The CDR3 contains 14 residues. CDR1 and CDR2 (germline): MNHEY, SMNVEV (reference sequence). V was trimmed by 1 base and J by 3 bases, leaving 4 bases between them. CDR3 protein: CASSLLSGANVLTF. CDR3 nucleotides: TGTGCCAGCAGTTTATTAAGTGGGGCCAACGTCCTGACTTTC.

Of note for this clone: Other DNA sequences in this specimen translate into the identical CDR3. CDR3 sequence reads: CASSPGQGDEKLFF. In nucleotides, the CDR3 is TGTGCCAGCAGCCCGGGACAGGGGGACGAAAAACTGTTTTTT. The V and J genes are TRBV4-2 and TRBJ1-4, with TRBD1 identical over 11 bases. J lost 8 bases, V lost 4 bases, and 3 bases had no gene match. The CDR3 runs to 14 residues. Germline loops: CDR1 LGHNA, CDR2 YNFKEQ.

This clone was observed a handful of times. The chain carries TRBV7-2 and TRBJ2-1; D gene unclear. Between the trimmed V and J ends, which lost 6 bases and 9 bases, there was a span of 9 bases. This CDR3 region has 11 residues. Germline V gene sequence: CDR1 SGHTA, CDR2 FQGNSA. The CDR3 protein is CASSPASEQFF. The CDR3, as DNA: TGTGCCAGCAGTCCCGCATCTGAGCAGTTCTTC.

This chain's CDR3 is CASSVLPAGDGETQYF. The CDR3 DNA reads TGCGCCAGCAGCGTCCTTCCTGCGGGAGACGGAGAGACCCAGTACTTC. The chain recombines TRBV5-1 with TRBJ2-5, with TRBD2 matching over 7 bases. The CDR3 runs to 16 residues. Trimming cost V 4 bases and J 4 bases; bases outside gene matches: 13. The V gene's germline CDR1 is SGHRS and CDR2 YFSETQ.

This chain connects TRBV4-3 to TRBJ1-1; D gene unclear. The CDR3 is made up of 14 amino acids. The germline V gene has CDR1 LGHNA and CDR2 YSLEER. V was shortened by 4 bases and J by 4 bases, with 13 bases between the two germline ends. The CDR3 protein is CASSPTYWGTEAFF. CDR3 nucleotides: TGCGCCAGCAGCCCGACCTACTGGGGCACTGAAGCTTTCTTT.

This clone was detected ten times or more. The rearrangement links TRBV18 to TRBJ2-5; no firm D call. Trimming pared 1 base from V and 5 bases from J, leaving 8 bases between. This CDR3 is built from 13 residues. Germline CDR1 is KGHSH and CDR2 is LQKENI. The chain's CDR3 is CASSPQQGETQYF. Here the CDR3 DNA reads TGTGCCAGCTCACCACAGCAAGGCGAGACCCAGTACTTC. Full variable domain (remainder filled in from reference TRBV18 and TRBJ2-5): NAGVMQNPRHLVRRRGQEARLRCSPMKGHSHVYWYRQLPEEGLKFMVYLQKENIIDESGMPKERFSAEFPKEGPSILRIQQVVRGDSAAYFCASSPQQGETQYFGPGTRLLVL.

The chain joins TRBV28 to TRBJ1-2, with TRBD1 as a possible D gene (5 bases). CDR1 is MDHEN, CDR2 SYDVKM, per germline. The CDR3 is 14 residues long. V lost 4 bases and J 2 bases, leaving 11 bases between the germline ends. CDR3 nucleotides: TGTGCCAGCAGTTGGGGCCGTGGCAACTATGGCTACACCTTC. Translation gives CASSWGRGNYGYTF.

The gene calls are TRBV19 and TRBJ2-5, with D perhaps matching TRBD1 (6 bases). CDR3 length equals 15 residues. The germline V gene encodes CDR1 LNHDA and CDR2 SQIVND (reference sequence). V was pared by 5 bases and J by 4 bases, with 17 bases between. CDR3 nucleotide sequence: TGTGCCAGTAGTGCCAGGGGTGCCCAGGGAGAGACCCAGTACTTC. Protein: CASSARGAQGETQYF.

Only a few counts were recorded for this clone. This sequence joins TRBV19 and TRBJ1-2; D is unresolved. The CDR3 contains 14 residues. Trimming shortened V by 3 bases and J by 3 bases, and 11 bases separated the two germline ends. Germline V lookup: CDR1 LNHDA, CDR2 SQIVND (reference sequence). Here the CDR3 DNA reads TGTGCCAGTAGTATTCCCGGACTCTACTATGGCTACACCTTC. It codes for CASSIPGLYYGYTF.